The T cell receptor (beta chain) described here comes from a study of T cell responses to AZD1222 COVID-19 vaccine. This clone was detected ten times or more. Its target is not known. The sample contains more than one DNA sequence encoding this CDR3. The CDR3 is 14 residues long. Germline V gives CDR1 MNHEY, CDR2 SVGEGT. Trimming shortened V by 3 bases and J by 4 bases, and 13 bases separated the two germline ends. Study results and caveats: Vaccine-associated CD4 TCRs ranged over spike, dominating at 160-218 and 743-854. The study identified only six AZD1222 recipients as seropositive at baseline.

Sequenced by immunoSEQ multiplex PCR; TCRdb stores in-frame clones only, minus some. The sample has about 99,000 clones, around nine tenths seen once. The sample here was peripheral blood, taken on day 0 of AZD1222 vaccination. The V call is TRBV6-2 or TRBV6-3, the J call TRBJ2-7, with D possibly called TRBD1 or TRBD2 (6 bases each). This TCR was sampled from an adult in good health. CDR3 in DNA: TGTGCCAGCAGTTATTTGGGGGGCCTTTACGAGCAGTACTTC. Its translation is CASSYLGGLYEQYF.